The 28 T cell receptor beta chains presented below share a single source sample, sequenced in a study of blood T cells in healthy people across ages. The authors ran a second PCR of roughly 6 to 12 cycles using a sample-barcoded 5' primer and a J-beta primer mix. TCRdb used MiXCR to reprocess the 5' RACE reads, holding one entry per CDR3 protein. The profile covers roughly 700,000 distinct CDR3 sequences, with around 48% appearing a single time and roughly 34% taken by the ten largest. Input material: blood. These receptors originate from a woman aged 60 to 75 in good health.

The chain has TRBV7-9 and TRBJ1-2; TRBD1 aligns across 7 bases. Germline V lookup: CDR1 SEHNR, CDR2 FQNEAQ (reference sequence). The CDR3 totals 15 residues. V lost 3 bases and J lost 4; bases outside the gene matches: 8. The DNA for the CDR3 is TGTGCCAGCAGCTTGCGGGGACAGCCAACCTATGGCTACACCTTC. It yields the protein CASSLRGQPTYGYTF.

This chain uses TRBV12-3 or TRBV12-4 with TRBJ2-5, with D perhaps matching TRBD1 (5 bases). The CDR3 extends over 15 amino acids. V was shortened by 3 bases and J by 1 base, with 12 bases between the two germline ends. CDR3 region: CASSFGQGPQETQYF. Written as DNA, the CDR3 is TGTGCCAGCAGTTTCGGGCAGGGTCCCCAAGAGACCCAGTACTTC.

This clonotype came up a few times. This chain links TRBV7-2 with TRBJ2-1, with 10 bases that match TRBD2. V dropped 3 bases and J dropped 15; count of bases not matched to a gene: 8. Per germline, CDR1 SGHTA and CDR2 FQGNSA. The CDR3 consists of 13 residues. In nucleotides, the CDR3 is TGTGCCAGCAGCTTCCCATTAGCGGGAGGTCGGTTCTTC. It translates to CASSFPLAGGRFF.

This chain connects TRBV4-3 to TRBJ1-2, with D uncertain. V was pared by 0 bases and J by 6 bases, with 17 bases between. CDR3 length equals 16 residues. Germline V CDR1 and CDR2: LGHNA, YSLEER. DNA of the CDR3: TGCGCCAGCAGCCAAGATCCGGGCGTTAGAATTGATGGCTACACCTTC. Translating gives CASSQDPGVRIDGYTF.

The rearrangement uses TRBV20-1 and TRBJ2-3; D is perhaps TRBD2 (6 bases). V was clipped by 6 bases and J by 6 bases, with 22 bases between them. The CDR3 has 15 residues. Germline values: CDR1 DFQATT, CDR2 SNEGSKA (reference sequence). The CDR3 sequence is CSAAPGLQGGDTQYF. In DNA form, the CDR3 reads TGCAGTGCGGCTCCGGGACTCCAAGGAGGGGATACGCAGTATTTT.

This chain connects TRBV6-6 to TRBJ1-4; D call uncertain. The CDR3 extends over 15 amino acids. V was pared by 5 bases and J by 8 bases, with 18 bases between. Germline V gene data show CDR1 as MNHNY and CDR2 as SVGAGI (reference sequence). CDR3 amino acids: CASSLTGSVREKLFF. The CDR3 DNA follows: TGTGCCAGCAGTCTCACGGGTTCGGTTCGGGAAAAACTGTTTTTT.

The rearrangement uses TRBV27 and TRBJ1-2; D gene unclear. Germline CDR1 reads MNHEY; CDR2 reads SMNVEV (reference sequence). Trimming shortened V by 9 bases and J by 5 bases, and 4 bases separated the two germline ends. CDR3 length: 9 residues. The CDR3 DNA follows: TGTGCCAGAGGGTATGGCTACACCTTC. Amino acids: CARGYGYTF.

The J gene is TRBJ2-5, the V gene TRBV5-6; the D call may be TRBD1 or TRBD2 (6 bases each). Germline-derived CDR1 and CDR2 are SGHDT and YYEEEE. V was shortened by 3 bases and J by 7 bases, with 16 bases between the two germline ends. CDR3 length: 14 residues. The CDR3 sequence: CASSSQTRGVTQYF. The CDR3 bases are TGTGCCAGCAGCTCCCAGACAAGGGGGGTGACCCAGTACTTC.

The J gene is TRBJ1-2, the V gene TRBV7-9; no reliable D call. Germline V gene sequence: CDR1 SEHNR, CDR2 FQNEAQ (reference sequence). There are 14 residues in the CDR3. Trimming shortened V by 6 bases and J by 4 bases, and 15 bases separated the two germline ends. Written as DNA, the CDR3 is TGTGCCAGCAGTGACCGGAGGGTTGGCTATGGCTACACCTTC. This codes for CASSDRRVGYGYTF. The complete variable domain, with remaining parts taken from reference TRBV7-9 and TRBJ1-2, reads DTGVSQNPRHKITKRGQNVTFRCDPISEHNRLYWYRQTLGQGPEFLTYFQNEAQLEKSRLLSDRFSAERPKGSFSTLEIQRTEQGDSAMYLCASSDRRVGYGYTFGSGTRLTVV.

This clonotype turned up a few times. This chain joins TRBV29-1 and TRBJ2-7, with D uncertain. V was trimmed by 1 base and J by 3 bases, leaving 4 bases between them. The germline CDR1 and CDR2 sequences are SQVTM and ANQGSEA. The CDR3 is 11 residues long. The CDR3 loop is CSVEVNYEQYF. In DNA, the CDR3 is TGCAGCGTTGAAGTCAACTACGAGCAGTACTTC.

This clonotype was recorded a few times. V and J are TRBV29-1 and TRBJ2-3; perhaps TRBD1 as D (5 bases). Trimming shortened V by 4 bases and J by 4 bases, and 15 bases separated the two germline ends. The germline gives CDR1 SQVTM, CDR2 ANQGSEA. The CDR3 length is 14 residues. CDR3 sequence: CSVVGVGLSDTQYF. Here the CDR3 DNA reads TGCAGCGTTGTAGGGGTTGGGCTCTCAGATACGCAGTATTTT.

The CDR3 coding sequence is TGTGCCAGCAGCCCAGACAGGGGTTTCCATGGCTACACCTTC. Protein: CASSPDRGFHGYTF. J is TRBJ1-2 and V is TRBV14; the match to TRBD1 covers 8 bases. The CDR3 has 14 residues. After removal of 4 bases from V and 6 bases from J, the junction contained 7 bases not matched to a gene. Germline lookup yields CDR1 SGHDN and CDR2 FVKESK.

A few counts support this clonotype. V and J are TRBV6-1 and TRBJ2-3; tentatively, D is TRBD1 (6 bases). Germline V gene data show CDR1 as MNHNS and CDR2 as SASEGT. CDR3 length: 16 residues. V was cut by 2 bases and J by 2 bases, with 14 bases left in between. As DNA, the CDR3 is TGTGCCAGCAGTGAAAGGCTTGGACAGTTCACAGATACGCAGTATTTT. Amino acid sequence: CASSERLGQFTDTQYF.

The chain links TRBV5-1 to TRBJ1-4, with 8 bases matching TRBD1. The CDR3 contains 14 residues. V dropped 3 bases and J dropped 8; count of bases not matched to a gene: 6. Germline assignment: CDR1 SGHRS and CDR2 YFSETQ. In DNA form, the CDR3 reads TGCGCCAGCAGCTCAGGACAGGGTAAAGAAAAACTGTTTTTT. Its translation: CASSSGQGKEKLFF.

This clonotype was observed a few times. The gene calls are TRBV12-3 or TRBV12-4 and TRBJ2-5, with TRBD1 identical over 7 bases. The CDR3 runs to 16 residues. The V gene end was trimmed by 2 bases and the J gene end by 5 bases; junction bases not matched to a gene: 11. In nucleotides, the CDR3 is TGTGCCAGCAGTTTAAGGGGGACAGTCGGAAGGGAGACCCAGTACTTC. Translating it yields CASSLRGTVGRETQYF.

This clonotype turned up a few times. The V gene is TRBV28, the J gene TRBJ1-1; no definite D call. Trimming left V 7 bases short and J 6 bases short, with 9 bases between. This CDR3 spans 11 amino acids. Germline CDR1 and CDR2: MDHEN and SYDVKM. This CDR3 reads CASTLSSEAFF. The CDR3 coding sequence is TGTGCCAGCACGCTGAGCTCTGAAGCTTTCTTT.

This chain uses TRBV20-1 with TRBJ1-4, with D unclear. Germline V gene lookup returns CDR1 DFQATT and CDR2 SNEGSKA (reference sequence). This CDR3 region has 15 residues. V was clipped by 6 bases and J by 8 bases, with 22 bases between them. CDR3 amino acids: CSALGPGGFGEKLFF. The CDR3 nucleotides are TGCAGTGCCCTAGGACCGGGAGGGTTTGGAGAAAAACTGTTTTTT.

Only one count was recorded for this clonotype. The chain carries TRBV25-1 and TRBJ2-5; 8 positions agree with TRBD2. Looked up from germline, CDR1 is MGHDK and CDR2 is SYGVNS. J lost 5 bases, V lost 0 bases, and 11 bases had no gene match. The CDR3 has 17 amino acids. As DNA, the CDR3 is TGTGCCAGCAGTGAATATTTAACGGGAGGGCCGGGTGAGACCCAGTACTTC. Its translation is CASSEYLTGGPGETQYF.

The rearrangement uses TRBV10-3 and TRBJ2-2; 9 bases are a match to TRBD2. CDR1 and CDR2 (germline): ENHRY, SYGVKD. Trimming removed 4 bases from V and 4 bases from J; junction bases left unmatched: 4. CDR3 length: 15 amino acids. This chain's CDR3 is CAISVGLASTGELFF. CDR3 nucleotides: TGTGCCATCAGTGTAGGACTAGCGAGCACCGGGGAGCTGTTTTTT.

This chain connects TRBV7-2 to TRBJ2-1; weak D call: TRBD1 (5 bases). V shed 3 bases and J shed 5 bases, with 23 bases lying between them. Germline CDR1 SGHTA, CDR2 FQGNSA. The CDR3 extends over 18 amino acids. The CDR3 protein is CASSLALMRPIRDNEQFF. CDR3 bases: TGTGCCAGCAGCTTGGCCCTGATGAGACCCATCAGGGACAATGAGCAGTTCTTC.

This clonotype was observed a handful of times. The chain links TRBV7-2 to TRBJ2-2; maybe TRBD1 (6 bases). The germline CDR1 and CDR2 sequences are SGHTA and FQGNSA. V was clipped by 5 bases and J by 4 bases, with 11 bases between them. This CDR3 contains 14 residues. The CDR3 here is CASSRTGTTGELFF. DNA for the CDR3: TGTGCCAGCAGCCGTACAGGGACCACCGGGGAGCTGTTTTTT.

The CDR3 coding sequence is TGTGCCAGCAGTCTACGTAATCGAGCTTTCTTT. Translation: CASSLRNRAFF. The genes are TRBV6-2 or TRBV6-3 and TRBJ1-1; D unresolved. The CDR3 length is 11 residues. Trimming took 5 bases from V and 10 from J, leaving 11 bases between them. Germline V CDR1 and CDR2: MNHEY, SVGEGT.

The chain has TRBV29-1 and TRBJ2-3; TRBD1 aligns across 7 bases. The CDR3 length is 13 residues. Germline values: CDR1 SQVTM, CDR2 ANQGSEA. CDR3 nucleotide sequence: TGCGGGGGAACAGGGGTAAGCCCAGATACGCAGTATTTT. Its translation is CGGTGVSPDTQYF.

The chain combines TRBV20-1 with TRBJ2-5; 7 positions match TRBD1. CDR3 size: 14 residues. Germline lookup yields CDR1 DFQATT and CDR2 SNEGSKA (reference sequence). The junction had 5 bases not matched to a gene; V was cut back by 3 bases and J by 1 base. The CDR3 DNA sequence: TGCAGTGCTAGGATAGGGGGCCCCCAAGAGACCCAGTACTTC. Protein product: CSARIGGPQETQYF.

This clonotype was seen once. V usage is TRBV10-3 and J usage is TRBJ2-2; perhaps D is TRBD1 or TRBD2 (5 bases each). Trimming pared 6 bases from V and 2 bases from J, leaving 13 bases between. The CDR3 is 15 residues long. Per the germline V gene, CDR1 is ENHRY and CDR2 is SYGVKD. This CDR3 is CAISGNRTNTGELFF. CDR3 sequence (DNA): TGTGCCATCAGCGGGAACAGGACCAACACCGGGGAGCTGTTTTTT.

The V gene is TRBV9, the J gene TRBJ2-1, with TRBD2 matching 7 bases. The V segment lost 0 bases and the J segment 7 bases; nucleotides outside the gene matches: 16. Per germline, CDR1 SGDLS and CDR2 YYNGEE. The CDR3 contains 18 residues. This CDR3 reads CASSVVDFGTKRSNEQFF. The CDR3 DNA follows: TGTGCCAGCAGCGTAGTTGATTTCGGGACTAAAAGGAGTAATGAGCAGTTCTTC.

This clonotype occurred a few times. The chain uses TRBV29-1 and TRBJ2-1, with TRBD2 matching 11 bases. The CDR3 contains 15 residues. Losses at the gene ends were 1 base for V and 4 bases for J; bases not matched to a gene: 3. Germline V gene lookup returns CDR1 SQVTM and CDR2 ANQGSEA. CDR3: CSVEGTSGRYNEQFF. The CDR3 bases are TGCAGCGTTGAAGGCACTAGCGGGAGATACAATGAGCAGTTCTTC.

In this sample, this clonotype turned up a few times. The CDR3 DNA is TGCAGTGCTAGTCGCGCCGCGGCTGATGAAAAACTGTTTTTT. Its protein product is CSASRAAADEKLFF. This chain joins TRBV20-1 and TRBJ1-4; unclear D gene. Germline assignment: CDR1 DFQATT and CDR2 SNEGSKA (reference sequence). CDR3 length: 14 amino acids. Trimming took 3 bases from V and 6 from J, leaving 14 bases between them.